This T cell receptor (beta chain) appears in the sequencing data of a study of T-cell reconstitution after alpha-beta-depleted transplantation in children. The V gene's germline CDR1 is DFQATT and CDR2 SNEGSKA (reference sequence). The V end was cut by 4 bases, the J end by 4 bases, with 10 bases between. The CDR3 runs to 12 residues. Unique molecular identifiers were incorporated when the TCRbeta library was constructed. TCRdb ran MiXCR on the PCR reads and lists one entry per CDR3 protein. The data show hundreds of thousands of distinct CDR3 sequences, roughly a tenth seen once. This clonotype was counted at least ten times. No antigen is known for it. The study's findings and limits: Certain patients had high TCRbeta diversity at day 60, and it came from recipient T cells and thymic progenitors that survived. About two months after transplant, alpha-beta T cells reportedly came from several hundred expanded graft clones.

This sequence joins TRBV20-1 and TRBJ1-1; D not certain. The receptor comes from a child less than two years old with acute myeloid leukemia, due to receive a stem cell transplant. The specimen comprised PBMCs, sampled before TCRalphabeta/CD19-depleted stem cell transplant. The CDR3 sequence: CSANMVVTEAFF. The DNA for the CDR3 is TGCAGTGCTAATATGGTTGTCACTGAAGCTTTCTTT.